A selection of T cell receptor beta chains follows, all from one sample in a study of T-cell memory formation after mild COVID-19. TCRdb processed the 5' RACE reads anew with MiXCR; each CDR3 protein has one entry. Of roughly 380,000 distinct CDR3 sequences listed, around 28% were seen once; the top ten hold about 13%. Sequenced: PBMCs or a T cell subset sorted from them (not recorded which). Receptors were obtained from an adult woman who had mild COVID-19 (a few samples of this study predate the infection). Cell type and time point are not known. Both conserved end residues are trimmed from each CDR3.

>TRBV5-1|TRBJ1-1
ASSLAGGLVEAF
>TRBV13|TRBJ2-2
ASSLGIPGANTGELF
>TRBV12-5|TRBJ2-4
ANETDRAKNIQY
>TRBV6-1|TRBJ2-6
ASRGDRVQPGANVLT
>TRBV4-3|TRBJ2-3
ASSQDILAGDTDTQY
>TRBV6-5|TRBJ1-2
ASSFSYSGTGHYGYT
>TRBV7-9|TRBJ1-2
ASSYPGAPLYGYT
>TRBV10-3|TRBJ2-3
AISESEYTQY
>TRBV29-1|TRBJ2-7
SVVWDSYEQY
>TRBV5-1|TRBJ2-7
ASSFGANYEQY
>TRBV20-1|TRBJ2-5
SARDRPRLAGEETQY
>TRBV12-3/TRBV12-4|TRBJ1-1
ASTPLVWGGGKGTEAF